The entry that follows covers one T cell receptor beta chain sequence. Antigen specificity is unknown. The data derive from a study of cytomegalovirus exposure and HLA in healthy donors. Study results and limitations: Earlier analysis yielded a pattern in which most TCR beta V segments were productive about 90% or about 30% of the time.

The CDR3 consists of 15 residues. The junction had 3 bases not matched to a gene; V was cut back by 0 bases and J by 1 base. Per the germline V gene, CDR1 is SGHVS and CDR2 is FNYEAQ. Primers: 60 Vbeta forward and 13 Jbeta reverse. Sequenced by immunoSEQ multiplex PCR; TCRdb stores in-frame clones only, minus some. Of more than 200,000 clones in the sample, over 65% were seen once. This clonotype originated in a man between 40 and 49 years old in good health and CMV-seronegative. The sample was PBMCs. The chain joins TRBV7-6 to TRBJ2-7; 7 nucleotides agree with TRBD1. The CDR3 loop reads CASSLARDSSYEQYF. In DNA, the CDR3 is TGTGCCAGCAGCTTAGCGAGGGACAGTTCCTACGAGCAGTACTTC.